These 12 T cell receptor beta chains came from one sample sequenced in a study of T-cell memory formation after mild COVID-19. TCRdb used MiXCR to reprocess the 5' RACE reads, holding one entry per CDR3 protein. There are over 500,000 distinct CDR3 sequences in the sample; approximately 15% occur only once, and about 8.1% lies in the top ten. The sequenced material came from PBMCs or a T cell subset sorted from them (not recorded which). These receptors originate from an adult woman who had mild COVID-19 (a few samples of this study predate the infection). Cell type and time point are not known.

In this sample, this clonotype turned up many times. This chain uses TRBV24-1 with TRBJ2-5; D possibly matches TRBD1 or TRBD2 (5 bases each). CDR3 length: 14 amino acids. In germline, CDR1 is KGHDR, CDR2 SFDVKD. The V and J ends lost 6 bases and 7 bases respectively, with 17 bases between them. CDR3 region: CATSTGAPISTQYF. The CDR3 nucleotides read TGTGCCACCAGTACCGGGGCTCCAATATCGACCCAGTACTTC.

This clonotype was detected a few times. The chain recombines TRBV14 with TRBJ2-1; D not certain. The germline V gene has CDR1 SGHDN and CDR2 FVKESK. CDR3 length: 18 residues. Trimming left V 5 bases short and J 0 bases short, with 20 bases between. CDR3 in amino acids: CASSERSWGSTSYNEQFF. CDR3 sequence (DNA): TGTGCCAGCAGCGAAAGGAGCTGGGGATCAACCTCCTACAATGAGCAGTTCTTC.

This clonotype was recorded at least ten times. This sequence joins TRBV19 and TRBJ2-7, with a possible D match to TRBD2 (6 bases). The germline gives CDR1 LNHDA, CDR2 SQIVND (reference sequence). Trimming took 1 base from V and 2 from J, leaving 12 bases between them. CDR3 length equals 15 residues. This CDR3 is CASSIGSAGTYEQYF. DNA for the CDR3: TGTGCCAGTAGTATAGGTTCGGCGGGAACCTACGAGCAGTACTTC.

This clonotype was picked up a small number of times. V gene TRBV10-3 combines with J gene TRBJ2-1, with 7 positions matching TRBD2. The ends lost 2 bases at V and 0 bases at J; junction bases unmatched: 7. The CDR3 has 17 residues. The V gene's germline CDR1 is ENHRY and CDR2 SYGVKD. CDR3 DNA sequence: TGTGCCATCAGTGAGCCTACGCTAGCGGTCTCCTACAATGAGCAGTTCTTC. Translation: CAISEPTLAVSYNEQFF.

The chain carries TRBV20-1 and TRBJ1-5; 10 positions match TRBD1. The J segment lost 1 base and the V segment lost 5 bases, leaving 5 bases of the junction unmatched. The CDR3 extends over 15 amino acids. Looked up from germline, CDR1 is DFQATT and CDR2 is SNEGSKA (reference sequence). The CDR3, as DNA: TGCAGTGCTCCCCGGGACAGGGGAAGCAATCAGCCCCAGCATTTT. Protein: CSAPRDRGSNQPQHF.

This clonotype was seen only once. One junction end disagrees with the germline gene, perhaps due to a read error. The chain carries TRBV15 and TRBJ2-1; 7 nucleotides match TRBD2. The germline CDR1 and CDR2 sequences are LNHNV and YYDKDF (reference sequence). The CDR3 sequence is 12 residues long. The CDR3 loop is CATSRDLAGEIF. DNA of the CDR3: TGTGCCACCAGCAGAGATCTGGCGGGAGAAATCTTC. The full variable domain, its missing parts supplied by reference TRBV15 and TRBJ2-1, is DAMVIQNPRYQVTQFGKPVTLSCSQTLNHNVMYWYQQKSSQAPKLLFHYYDKDFNNEADTPDNFQSRRPNTSFCFLDIRSPGLGDTAMYLCATSRDLAGEIFGPGTRLTVL.

V is TRBV4-1 and J is TRBJ2-2, with TRBD1 identical over 8 bases. Trimming at V came to 4 bases and at J to 4 bases, leaving 8 bases not matched to a gene. The germline V gene has CDR1 MGHRA and CDR2 YSYEKL. CDR3 length: 16 residues. In DNA, the CDR3 is TGCGCCAGCAGCCCCCTGACAGGGGTGGGCACCGGGGAGCTGTTTTTT. Translating gives CASSPLTGVGTGELFF.

This sequence joins TRBV5-1 and TRBJ2-7; D assignment may be TRBD1 or TRBD2 (6 bases each). V shed 1 base and J shed 5 bases, with 13 bases lying between them. The CDR3 spans 14 residues. The V gene's germline CDR1 is SGHRS and CDR2 YFSETQ. CDR3 DNA sequence: TGCGCCAGCAGCTTGCGGGGGCCGGGCGACGAGCAGTACTTC. Amino acid sequence: CASSLRGPGDEQYF.

This clonotype came up a few times. The V and J genes are TRBV20-1 and TRBJ2-7; 8 bases map to TRBD2. The CDR3 spans 14 residues. The J segment lost 2 bases and the V segment lost 5 bases, leaving 8 bases of the junction unmatched. Germline V lookup: CDR1 DFQATT, CDR2 SNEGSKA (reference sequence). In nucleotides, the CDR3 is TGCAGTGCTCAGTGGGTAGCGGGGACCTACGAGCAGTACTTC. Translating it yields CSAQWVAGTYEQYF.

A few counts support this clonotype. The chain carries TRBV7-9 and TRBJ2-3; no clear D. Germline CDR1 reads SEHNR; CDR2 reads FQNEAQ (reference sequence). There are 15 residues in the CDR3. Trimming removed 3 bases from V and 4 bases from J, with 14 bases in between. The CDR3 reads CASSFIPNSADTQYF. The CDR3 DNA reads TGTGCCAGCAGCTTTATTCCCAACTCGGCAGATACGCAGTATTTT. The full variable domain, its missing parts supplied by reference TRBV7-9 and TRBJ2-3, is DTGVSQNPRHKITKRGQNVTFRCDPISEHNRLYWYRQTLGQGPEFLTYFQNEAQLEKSRLLSDRFSAERPKGSFSTLEIQRTEQGDSAMYLCASSFIPNSADTQYFGPGTRLTVL.

As DNA, the CDR3 is TGCGCCAGCAGCTTGGCCGAAGGGGGGGGAAGCTCCTACGAGCAGTACTTC. Amino acid sequence: CASSLAEGGGSSYEQYF. The chain is built from TRBV5-1 and TRBJ2-7, with D perhaps matching TRBD2 (7 bases). V lost 0 bases, J lost 0 bases, and 16 bases lay in between. Germline V lookup: CDR1 SGHRS, CDR2 YFSETQ. CDR3 size: 17 residues.

In this sample, this clonotype turned up a few times. CDR3 protein: CAWSSGTSWMSSGNTIYF. In nucleotides, the CDR3 is TGTGCCTGGAGTTCCGGGACATCTTGGATGAGCTCTGGAAACACCATATATTTT. V is TRBV30 and J is TRBJ1-3; tentatively, D is TRBD1 (6 bases). Trimming removed 2 bases at V and 0 bases at J, with 20 bases between. Germline assignment: CDR1 GTSNPN and CDR2 SVGIG (reference sequence). CDR3 length equals 18 residues.